A single sample gave rise to the 10 T cell receptor beta chains below, sequenced in a study of blood T cell repertoires in COVID-19. Method: immunoSEQ multiplex PCR; TCRdb's copy keeps in-frame clones and lacks some. The repertoire includes 75,000 to 95,000 clones, about 90% of them detected once, and under 1.2% sits in the top ten. Sequencing was done on a sample of peripheral blood. These receptor sequences come from a human donor in a cohort sampled during active COVID-19.

The chain recombines TRBV29-1 with TRBJ2-1; 10 bases fit TRBD2. The CDR3 has 13 amino acids. The V and J ends lost 5 bases and 8 bases, in that order; junction bases with no gene match: 6. Germline assignment: CDR1 SQVTM and CDR2 ANQGSEA. CDR3 amino acids: CSVLTSGTHEQFF. CDR3 DNA sequence: TGCAGCGTTTTAACTAGCGGGACCCATGAGCAGTTCTTC.

CDR3 nucleotides: TGTGCCAGTAGTTCCTGGACGGGAACCGGGGAGCTGTTTTTT. Protein product: CASSSWTGTGELFF. The V call is TRBV19, the J call TRBJ2-2; TRBD2 might be the D (5 bases). Germline CDR1 LNHDA, CDR2 SQIVND (reference sequence). The V end was cut by 5 bases, the J end by 5 bases, with 12 bases between. The CDR3 covers 14 residues.

V gene TRBV27 combines with J gene TRBJ2-2, with 9 bases matching TRBD2. Germline CDR1 and CDR2: MNHEY and SMNVEV (reference sequence). The CDR3 is 15 residues long. The V segment lost 5 bases and the J segment 1 base; nucleotides outside the gene matches: 2. The CDR3 loop is CASSLSGRNTGELFF. The CDR3 DNA reads as TGTGCCAGCAGTCTTAGCGGGAGGAACACCGGGGAGCTGTTTTTT.

The CDR3 region is CASSRTSGGEQYF. The DNA of the CDR3 is TGTGCCAGCAGCCGGACTAGCGGAGGCGAGCAGTACTTC. The J gene is TRBJ2-7, the V gene TRBV3-1 (or the pseudogene TRBV3-2); 10 bases agree with TRBD2. After removal of 4 bases from V and 6 bases from J, the junction contained 3 bases not matched to a gene. Germline CDR1 and CDR2: LGHDT and YNNKEL (reference sequence). The CDR3 spans 13 residues.

This clone was found once. V and J are TRBV10-3 and TRBJ1-1; a weak D match, TRBD1 (5 bases). CDR1 and CDR2 (germline): ENHRY, SYGVKD. The V end was cut by 6 bases, the J end by 0 bases, with 8 bases between. The CDR3 loop spans 13 amino acids. The CDR3 DNA reads TGTGCCATCAGCGAGGGGCTGAACACTGAAGCTTTCTTT. Encoded protein: CAISEGLNTEAFF.

The CDR3 bases are TGTGCCAGCAGCTTTGCGGGACTAGCGGGAGAAGGTGCCAAAAACATTCAGTACTTC. This translates into CASSFAGLAGEGAKNIQYF. The chain couples TRBV6-2 or TRBV6-3 to TRBJ2-4; 14 nucleotides align to TRBD2. Losses at the gene ends were 6 bases for V and 1 base for J; bases not matched to a gene: 11. The length of the CDR3 is 19 residues. The V gene's germline CDR1 is MNHEY and CDR2 SVGEGT.

V is TRBV7-2 and J is TRBJ2-1; 11 bases line up with TRBD1. Germline V gene lookup returns CDR1 SGHTA and CDR2 FQGNSA. This CDR3 comprises 17 residues. V dropped 0 bases and J dropped 8; count of bases not matched to a gene: 9. As DNA, the CDR3 is TGTGCCAGCAGCTTAGCTGTCCGGACAGGGGGCTTTCATGAGCAGTTCTTC. This encodes CASSLAVRTGGFHEQFF.

The chain has TRBV4-1 and TRBJ2-1; tentatively, D is TRBD2 (6 bases). This CDR3 has 15 amino acids. In germline, CDR1 is MGHRA, CDR2 YSYEKL. The V end lost 1 base, the J end lost 5 bases, and 12 bases lay between the germline ends. The CDR3 sequence is CASSQAGTGNNEQFF. CDR3 bases: TGCGCCAGCAGCCAAGCCGGGACTGGGAACAATGAGCAGTTCTTC.

This sequence joins TRBV25-1 and TRBJ1-2; 7 nucleotides match TRBD1. V was clipped by 5 bases and J by 10 bases; unmatched bases: 7. Per germline, CDR1 MGHDK and CDR2 SYGVNS. This CDR3 region has 12 residues. As DNA, the CDR3 is TGTGCCAGCAGTACTTCAGGGGGAATCTACACCTTC. It translates to CASSTSGGIYTF.

The gene calls are TRBV15 and TRBJ2-3; 7 bases match TRBD2. Trimming cost V 0 bases and J 2 bases; bases outside gene matches: 5. This CDR3 has 16 residues. Germline V CDR1 and CDR2: LNHNV, YYDKDF (reference sequence). The CDR3 region is CATSRDLAVVTDTQYF. The DNA of the CDR3 is TGTGCCACCAGCAGAGATCTAGCGGTGGTCACAGATACGCAGTATTTT.